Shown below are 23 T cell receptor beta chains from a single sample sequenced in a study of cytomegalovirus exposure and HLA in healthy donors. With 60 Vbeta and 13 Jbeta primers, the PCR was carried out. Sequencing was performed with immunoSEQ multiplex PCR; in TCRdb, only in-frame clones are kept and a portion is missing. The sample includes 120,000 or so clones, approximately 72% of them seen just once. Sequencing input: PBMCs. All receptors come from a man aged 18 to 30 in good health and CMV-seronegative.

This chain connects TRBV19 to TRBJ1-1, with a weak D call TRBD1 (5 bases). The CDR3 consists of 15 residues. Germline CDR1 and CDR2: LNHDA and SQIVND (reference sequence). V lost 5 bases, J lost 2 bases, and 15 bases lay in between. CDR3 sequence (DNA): TGTGCCAGTAGTTTAGCTGGAGGGGCAAACACTGAAGCTTTCTTT. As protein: CASSLAGGANTEAFF.

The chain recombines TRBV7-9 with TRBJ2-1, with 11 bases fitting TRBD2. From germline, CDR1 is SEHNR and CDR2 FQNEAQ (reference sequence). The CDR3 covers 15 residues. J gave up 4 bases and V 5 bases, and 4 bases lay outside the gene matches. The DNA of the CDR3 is TGTGCCAGCAGCACACTAGCGGGAGAGTACAATGAGCAGTTCTTC. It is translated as CASSTLAGEYNEQFF.

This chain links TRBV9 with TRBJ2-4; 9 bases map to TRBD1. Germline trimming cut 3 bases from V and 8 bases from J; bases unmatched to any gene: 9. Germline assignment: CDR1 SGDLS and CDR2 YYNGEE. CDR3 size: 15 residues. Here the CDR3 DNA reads TGTGCCAGCAGCGGGGGACAGGGTGTCGGATACATTCAGTACTTC. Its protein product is CASSGGQGVGYIQYF.

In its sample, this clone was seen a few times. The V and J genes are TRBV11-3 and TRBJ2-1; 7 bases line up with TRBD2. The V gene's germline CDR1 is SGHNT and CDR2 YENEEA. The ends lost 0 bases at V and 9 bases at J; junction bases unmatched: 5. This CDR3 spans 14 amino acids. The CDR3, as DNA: TGTGCCAGCAGCTTAGAGTCGGGGGGTGGTGAGCAGTTCTTC. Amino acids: CASSLESGGGEQFF.

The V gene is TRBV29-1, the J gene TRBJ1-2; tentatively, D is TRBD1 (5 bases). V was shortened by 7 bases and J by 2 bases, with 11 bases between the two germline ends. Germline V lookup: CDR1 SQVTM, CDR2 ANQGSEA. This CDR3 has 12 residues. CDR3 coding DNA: TGCAGCGGGATGTCAGGGAACTATGGCTACACCTTC. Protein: CSGMSGNYGYTF.

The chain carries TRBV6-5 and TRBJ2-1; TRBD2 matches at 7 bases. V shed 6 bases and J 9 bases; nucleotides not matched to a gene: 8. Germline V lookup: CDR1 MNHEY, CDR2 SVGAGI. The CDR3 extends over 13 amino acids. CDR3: CASRFGLVGEQFF. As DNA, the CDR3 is TGTGCCAGCAGGTTTGGACTAGTTGGTGAGCAGTTCTTC.

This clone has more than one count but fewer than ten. The CDR3 is CTGTSGYEQYF. Here the CDR3 DNA reads TGCACCGGGACTAGCGGCTACGAGCAGTACTTC. The chain is built from TRBV20-1 and TRBJ2-7, with 11 bases that match TRBD2. CDR1 is DFQATT and CDR2 is SNEGSKA in the germline V gene (reference sequence). The CDR3 length is 11 residues.

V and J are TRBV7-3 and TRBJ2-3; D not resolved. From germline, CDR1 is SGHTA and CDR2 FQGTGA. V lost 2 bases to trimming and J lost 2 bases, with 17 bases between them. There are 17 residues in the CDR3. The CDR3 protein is CASSLPSEGAFTDTQYF. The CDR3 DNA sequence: TGTGCCAGCAGCTTACCCTCAGAAGGAGCTTTCACAGATACGCAGTATTTT.

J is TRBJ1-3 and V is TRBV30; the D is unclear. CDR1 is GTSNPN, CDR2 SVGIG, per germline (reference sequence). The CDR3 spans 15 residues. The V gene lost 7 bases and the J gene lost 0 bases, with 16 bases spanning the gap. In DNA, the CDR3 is TGTGCCTCGGGTAGAACCTCACTCTCTGGAAACACCATATATTTT. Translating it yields CASGRTSLSGNTIYF. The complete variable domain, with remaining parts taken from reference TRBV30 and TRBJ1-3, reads SQTIHQWPATLVQPVGSPLSLECTVEGTSNPNLYWYRQAAGRGLQLLFYSVGIGQISSEVPQNLSASRPQDRQFILSSKKLLLSDSGFYLCASGRTSLSGNTIYFGEGSWLTVV.

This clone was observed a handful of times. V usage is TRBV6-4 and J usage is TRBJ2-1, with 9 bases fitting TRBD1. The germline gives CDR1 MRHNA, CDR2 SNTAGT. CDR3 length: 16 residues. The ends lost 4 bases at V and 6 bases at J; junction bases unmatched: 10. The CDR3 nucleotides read TGTGCCAGCAGTGCTTCCCCCGGGACAGGGATCAATGAGCAGTTCTTC. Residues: CASSASPGTGINEQFF.

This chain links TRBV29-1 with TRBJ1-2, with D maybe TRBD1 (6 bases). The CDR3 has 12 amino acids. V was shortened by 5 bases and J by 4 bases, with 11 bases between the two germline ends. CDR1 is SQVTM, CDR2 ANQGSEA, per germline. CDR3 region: CSVQTGSYGYTF. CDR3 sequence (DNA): TGCAGCGTTCAAACAGGGAGCTATGGCTACACCTTC.

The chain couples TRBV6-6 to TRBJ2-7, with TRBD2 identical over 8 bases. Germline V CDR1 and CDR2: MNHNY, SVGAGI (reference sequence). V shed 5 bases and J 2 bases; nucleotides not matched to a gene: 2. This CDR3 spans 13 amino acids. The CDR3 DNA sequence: TGTGCCAGCAGTCGGACTAGCCCCTACGAGCAGTACTTC. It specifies CASSRTSPYEQYF.

The CDR3 here is CAWRLTGTTEAFF. The CDR3 DNA reads as TGTGCCTGGAGGCTCACAGGAACCACTGAAGCTTTCTTT. The J gene is TRBJ1-1, the V gene TRBV30; possibly TRBD1 for D (5 bases). Germline V CDR1 and CDR2: GTSNPN, SVGIG (reference sequence). With 3 bases removed from V and 4 bases from J, the gap between germline ends came to 12 bases. The length of the CDR3 is 13 residues.

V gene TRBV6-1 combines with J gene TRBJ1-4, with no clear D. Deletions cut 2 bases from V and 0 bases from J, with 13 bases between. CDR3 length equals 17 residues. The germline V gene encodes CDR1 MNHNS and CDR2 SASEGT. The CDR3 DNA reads TGTGCCAGCAGTGAAAATTCGCGGGCGACAACTAATGAAAAACTGTTTTTT. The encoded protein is CASSENSRATTNEKLFF.

CDR3 residues: CAWSRDSISNQPQHF. CDR3 DNA sequence: TGTGCCTGGAGCCGGGACTCTATATCCAATCAGCCCCAGCATTTT. This chain links TRBV30 with TRBJ1-5, with D perhaps TRBD1 (5 bases). V dropped 3 bases and J dropped 3 bases, with 15 bases sitting between them. The CDR3 is 15 residues long. CDR1 GTSNPN and CDR2 SVGIG come from the germline V gene (reference sequence).

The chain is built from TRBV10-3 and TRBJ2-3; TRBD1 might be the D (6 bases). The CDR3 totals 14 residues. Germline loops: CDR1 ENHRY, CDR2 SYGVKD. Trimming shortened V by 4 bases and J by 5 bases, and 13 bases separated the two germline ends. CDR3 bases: TGTGCCATCAGTGGCCCCAACAGGGAAGATACGCAGTATTTT. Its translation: CAISGPNREDTQYF.

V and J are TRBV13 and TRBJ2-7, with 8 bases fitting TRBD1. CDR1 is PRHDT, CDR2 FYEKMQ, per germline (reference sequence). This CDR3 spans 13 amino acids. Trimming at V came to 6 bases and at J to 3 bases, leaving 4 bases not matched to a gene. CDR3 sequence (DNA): TGTGCCAGCAGAGGGGACAGGTTCTACGAGCAGTACTTC. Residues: CASRGDRFYEQYF.

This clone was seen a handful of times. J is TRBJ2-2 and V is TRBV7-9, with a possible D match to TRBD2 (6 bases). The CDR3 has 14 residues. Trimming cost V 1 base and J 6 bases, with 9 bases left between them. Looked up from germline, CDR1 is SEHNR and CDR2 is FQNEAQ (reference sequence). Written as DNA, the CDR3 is TGTGCCAGCAGCTTAGTACGGGACTCCGGGGAGCTGTTTTTT. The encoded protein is CASSLVRDSGELFF.

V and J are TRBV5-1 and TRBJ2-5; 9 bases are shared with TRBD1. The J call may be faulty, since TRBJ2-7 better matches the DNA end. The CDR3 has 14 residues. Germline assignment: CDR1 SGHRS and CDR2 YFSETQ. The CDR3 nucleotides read TGCGCCAGCAGCCCGGGACAGGGAAACTACGAGCAGTACTTC. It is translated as CASSPGQGNYEQYF.

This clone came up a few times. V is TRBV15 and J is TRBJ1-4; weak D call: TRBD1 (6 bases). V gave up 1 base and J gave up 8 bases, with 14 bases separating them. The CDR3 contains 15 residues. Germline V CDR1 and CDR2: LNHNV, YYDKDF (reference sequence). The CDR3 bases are TGTGCCACCAGCAGAGGAGCGTCAGGGGAGGAAAAACTGTTTTTT. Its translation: CATSRGASGEEKLFF.

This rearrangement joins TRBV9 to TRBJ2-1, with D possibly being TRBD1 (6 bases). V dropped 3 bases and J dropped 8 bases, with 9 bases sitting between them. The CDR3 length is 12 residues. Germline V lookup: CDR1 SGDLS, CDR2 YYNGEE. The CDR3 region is CASSAQGYEQFF. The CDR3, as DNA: TGTGCCAGCAGCGCCCAGGGGTATGAGCAGTTCTTC.

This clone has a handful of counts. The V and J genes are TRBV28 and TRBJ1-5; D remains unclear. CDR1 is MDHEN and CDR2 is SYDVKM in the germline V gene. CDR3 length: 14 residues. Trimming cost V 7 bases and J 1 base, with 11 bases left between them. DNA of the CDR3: TGTGCCAGCACCCAAACCAGGAGCAATCAGCCCCAGCATTTT. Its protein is CASTQTRSNQPQHF.

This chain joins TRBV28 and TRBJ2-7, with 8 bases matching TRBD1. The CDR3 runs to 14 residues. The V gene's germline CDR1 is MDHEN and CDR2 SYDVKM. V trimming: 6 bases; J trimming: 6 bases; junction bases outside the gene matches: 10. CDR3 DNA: TGTGCCAGCAGGCTTCCGGGACAGGTTCGCGAGCAGTACTTC. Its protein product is CASRLPGQVREQYF.